The 12 T cell receptor beta chains listed next were all sequenced from one sample in a study of T-cell reconstitution after alpha-beta-depleted transplantation in children. Unique molecular identifiers were built into the TCRbeta library. From the PCR reads, TCRdb called clonotypes with MiXCR, one entry per CDR3 protein. The data contain around 440,000 distinct CDR3 sequences, 15% to 20% of them seen just once; the ten biggest clones take up 25% to 30%. The source was PBMCs, mostly from graft donor cells, collected 360 days after TCRalphabeta/CD19-depleted stem cell transplant. These receptors were obtained from a boy under two years old who had a stem cell transplant for Wiskott-Aldrich syndrome, so the T cells may come from the graft donor.

Many counts were recorded for this clonotype. The CDR3 DNA sequence: TGTGCCAGCAGTTTTGTCTATGGCTACACCTTC. This gives the protein CASSFVYGYTF. The V and J genes are TRBV28 and TRBJ1-2, with D unclear. Trimming left V 3 bases short and J 4 bases short, with 3 bases between. Germline V gene data show CDR1 as MDHEN and CDR2 as SYDVKM. There are 11 residues in the CDR3.

This chain links TRBV27 with TRBJ2-7; 8 bases map to TRBD1. The trim removed 3 bases at V and 5 bases at J, leaving 6 bases unmatched. Looked up from germline, CDR1 is MNHEY and CDR2 is SMNVEV (reference sequence). CDR3 length equals 14 residues. DNA of the CDR3: TGTGCCAGCAGTTTCGCCAGGGGGCGAGACGAGCAGTACTTC. This codes for CASSFARGRDEQYF.

The chain links TRBV5-1 to TRBJ2-6, with D perhaps TRBD1 (5 bases). The CDR3 has 15 amino acids. V dropped 5 bases and J dropped 1 base, with 10 bases sitting between them. Germline assignment: CDR1 SGHRS and CDR2 YFSETQ. CDR3: CASRSQGSGANVLTF. The DNA for the CDR3 is TGCGCCAGCAGGTCTCAGGGTTCTGGGGCCAACGTCCTGACTTTC.

The chain recombines TRBV20-1 with TRBJ1-6; no clear D. The ends were cut back, 6 bases at V and 14 bases at J, with 11 bases in the middle. The germline gives CDR1 DFQATT, CDR2 SNEGSKA (reference sequence). The CDR3 length is 10 residues. CDR3 DNA: TGCAGTGCGAGGTCGGTAGCCCTCCACTTT. Its protein product is CSARSVALHF.

This clonotype was found a few times. The chain has TRBV24-1 and TRBJ2-1; D is uncertain. Trimming removed 0 bases from V and 12 bases from J, with 5 bases in between. Germline V gene data show CDR1 as KGHDR and CDR2 as SFDVKD. The CDR3 extends over 11 amino acids. In DNA form, the CDR3 reads TGTGCCACCAGTGATTTGCTAGGGCAGTTCTTC. Its protein is CATSDLLGQFF.

This clonotype was seen ten or more times. This sequence joins TRBV6-1 and TRBJ1-2; D remains unclear. Trimming pared 0 bases from V and 4 bases from J, leaving 12 bases between. CDR3 length equals 15 residues. The germline V gene encodes CDR1 MNHNS and CDR2 SASEGT. The CDR3 loop reads CASSEALSATYGYTF. CDR3 sequence (DNA): TGTGCCAGCAGTGAAGCGCTGTCGGCAACCTATGGCTACACCTTC.

This clonotype was detected only a few times. The CDR3 nucleotides are TGCGCCAGCAGCTTGAAGCGGGAGGGCACTGAGCAGTTCTTC. Translated: CASSLKREGTEQFF. V and J are TRBV5-1 and TRBJ2-1; 10 bases line up with TRBD2. CDR3 length: 14 amino acids. V gave up 1 base and J gave up 9 bases; unmatched junction bases: 4. Germline V gene sequence: CDR1 SGHRS, CDR2 YFSETQ.

The chain recombines TRBV24-1 with TRBJ2-3; D perhaps matches TRBD1 (6 bases). The CDR3 extends over 14 amino acids. The germline CDR1 and CDR2 sequences are KGHDR and SFDVKD. Trimming took off 8 bases at V and 0 bases at J, with 11 bases between the two ends. CDR3 nucleotides: TGTGCCACCAAGGGACAATCTAGCACAGATACGCAGTATTTT. This translates into CATKGQSSTDTQYF.

Many counts were recorded for this clonotype. J is TRBJ1-2 and V is TRBV7-2; D is uncertain. The germline CDR1 and CDR2 sequences are SGHTA and FQGNSA. This CDR3 is built from 12 residues. Trimming removed 2 bases at V and 0 bases at J, with 1 base between. The CDR3 protein is CASSLSNYGYTF. For the CDR3, the DNA is TGTGCCAGCAGCTTATCTAACTATGGCTACACCTTC.

There are a few counts of this clonotype. The V call is TRBV12-3 or TRBV12-4, the J call TRBJ2-7; TRBD1 might be the D (6 bases). Between the trimmed V and J ends, which lost 3 bases and 6 bases, there was a span of 12 bases. This CDR3 region has 13 residues. As DNA, the CDR3 is TGTGCCAGCAGTTTGATTCAGGGGCGCGAGCAGTACTTC. This sequence encodes CASSLIQGREQYF.

The chain employs TRBV27 and TRBJ2-3; 10 positions match TRBD1. The germline gives CDR1 MNHEY, CDR2 SMNVEV (reference sequence). J gave up 2 bases and V 5 bases, and 10 bases lay outside the gene matches. CDR3 length: 17 residues. CDR3 DNA sequence: TGTGCCAGCAGTCCCATCACCGGGACAGGGGACACAGATACGCAGTATTTT. This codes for CASSPITGTGDTDTQYF.

The V call is TRBV7-6, the J call TRBJ1-5, with D perhaps TRBD1 (5 bases). With 5 bases removed from V and 4 bases from J, the gap between germline ends came to 15 bases. This CDR3 contains 15 residues. Looked up from germline, CDR1 is SGHVS and CDR2 is FNYEAQ. The CDR3 coding sequence is TGTGCCAGCAGCGCGAGGGTGGGGGGTAATCAGCCCCAGCATTTT. Translation: CASSARVGGNQPQHF. Full variable domain (outside the CDR3, taken from reference TRBV7-6 and TRBJ1-5): GAGVSQSPRYKVTKRGQDVALRCDPISGHVSLYWYRQALGQGPEFLTYFNYEAQQDKSGLPNDRFSAERPEGSISTLTIQRTEQRDSAMYRCASSARVGGNQPQHFGDGTRLSIL.